This note documents a single T cell receptor beta chain sequence. This sample is drawn from a study of blood T cell repertoires in COVID-19. Sequencing was performed with immunoSEQ multiplex PCR; in TCRdb, only in-frame clones are kept and a portion is missing. The sample yields a few hundred thousand clones, around nine tenths seen once. The CDR3 has 14 residues. Germline V gene lookup returns CDR1 SQVTM and CDR2 ANQGSEA. V lost 8 bases to trimming and J lost 4 bases; unmatched junction nucleotides: 11. The chain employs TRBV29-1 and TRBJ2-5, with 9 nucleotides matching TRBD2. The receptor comes from a woman aged 25 to 39 who had recovered from COVID-19. The sequencing sample was made of PBMCs or T cells enriched from blood (not recorded which). DNA of the CDR3: TGCAGCTCCCGGCGGGGGACTAGCAGAGAGACCCAGTACTTC. Protein: CSSRRGTSRETQYF.